Detailed here is one TCR beta chain. Method: immunoSEQ multiplex PCR; TCRdb's copy keeps in-frame clones and lacks some. In the table there are more than 95,000 clones, 90% of which are singletons. Germline V CDR1 and CDR2: MNHEY, SVGAGI. The V and J ends lost 10 bases and 7 bases respectively, with 23 bases between them. CDR3 length equals 14 residues. The sample is drawn from a study of blood T cell repertoires in COVID-19. Study details: Italy, Spain and the United States were the sources of the convalescent and acute COVID-19 samples. PBMCs, B-cell-depleted T cells, or T cells were the source of the cDNA or gDNA that made up the material.

This receptor was obtained from a human donor with active COVID-19. The donor label of this sample is uncertain. The rearrangement links TRBV6-5 to TRBJ2-7; tentatively, D is TRBD2 (6 bases). Sequencing was carried out using peripheral blood. The DNA of the CDR3 is TGTGCCACCTGGCTGGGGCGGGGAAGCCCTGAGCAGTACTTC. Translating it yields CATWLGRGSPEQYF.